The 10 T cell receptor beta chains given below trace back to one sample, sequenced in a study of blood T cell repertoires in COVID-19. This table comes from immunoSEQ multiplex PCR, and its TCRdb copy is limited to in-frame clones, with some not included. The sample carries about 210,000 clones, about 86% recorded once. The specimen was PBMCs or T cells enriched from blood (not recorded which). The source is a woman between 50 and 59 years old with acute COVID-19.

This clone was seen a single time. V and J are TRBV2 and TRBJ2-7; no firm D call. Germline V lookup: CDR1 SNHLY, CDR2 FYNNEI. V lost 6 bases, J lost 2 bases, and 17 bases lay in between. CDR3 length equals 15 residues. DNA for the CDR3: TGTGCCAGCAGGGTCCACCCCTCGGGTCCCTACGAGCAGTACTTC. Residues: CASRVHPSGPYEQYF.

The J gene is TRBJ2-7, the V gene TRBV28; TRBD1 matches 9 bases. CDR1 MDHEN and CDR2 SYDVKM come from the germline V gene. J was trimmed by 4 bases and V by 2 bases; bases with no gene match: 12. This CDR3 is 17 amino acids long. The CDR3 DNA follows: TGTGCCAGCAGTTTAACAGGACAGGGGAGGCCGGAGTACGAGCAGTACTTC. Translation: CASSLTGQGRPEYEQYF.

The genes are TRBV24-1 and TRBJ2-1, with TRBD2 matching over 8 bases. V shed 9 bases, J shed 7 bases, and the junction held 7 bases outside the gene matches. Germline CDR1 is KGHDR and CDR2 is SFDVKD. The CDR3 runs to 13 residues. CDR3 loop: CATSRGGGNEQFF. CDR3 DNA: TGTGCCACCTCTCGGGGGGGAGGGAATGAGCAGTTCTTC.

V gene TRBV11-3 combines with J gene TRBJ1-2; D ambiguous. Germline V CDR1 and CDR2: SGHNT, YENEEA. The CDR3 is made up of 11 amino acids. V lost 2 bases to trimming and J lost 8 bases, with 6 bases between them. Here the CDR3 reads CASSLNEGYTF. The CDR3 coding sequence is TGTGCCAGCAGCTTAAACGAGGGCTACACCTTC.

This rearrangement joins TRBV27 to TRBJ2-7, with TRBD1 matching over 11 bases. This CDR3 spans 14 amino acids. Per the germline V gene, CDR1 is MNHEY and CDR2 is SMNVEV (reference sequence). The CDR3 here is CCQAGTGGSYEQYF. CDR3 DNA sequence: TGTTGCCAGGCCGGGACAGGGGGTAGTTACGAGCAGTACTTC.

This clone has only one observation. The CDR3 DNA reads as TGTGCCAGCAGGCCGGACAGGGTGAATTCACCCCTCCACTTT. Residues: CASRPDRVNSPLHF. This chain links TRBV25-1 with TRBJ1-6, with 8 bases fitting TRBD1. The germline V gene has CDR1 MGHDK and CDR2 SYGVNS. Germline trimming cut 6 bases from V and 7 bases from J; bases unmatched to any gene: 5. The CDR3 has 14 residues.

This chain links TRBV7-2 with TRBJ2-3, with D perhaps matching TRBD1 (5 bases). Trimming cost V 4 bases and J 6 bases, with 11 bases left between them. Germline values: CDR1 SGHTA, CDR2 FQGNSA. The CDR3 consists of 13 residues. CDR3 nucleotide sequence: TGTGCCAGCAGCTCCCAGGGTTTGGATACGCAGTATTTT. As protein: CASSSQGLDTQYF.

The chain uses TRBV4-3 and TRBJ1-2, with D perhaps TRBD1 (5 bases). Germline V gene sequence: CDR1 LGHNA, CDR2 YSLEER. CDR3 length: 18 residues. Trimming cost V 0 bases and J 4 bases, with 21 bases left between them. The CDR3 is CASSQDPARVFSSYGYTF. CDR3 in DNA: TGCGCCAGCAGCCAAGACCCAGCCAGGGTCTTCTCATCCTATGGCTACACCTTC.

The chain employs TRBV28 and TRBJ2-5; TRBD2 might be the D (6 bases). Germline V lookup: CDR1 MDHEN, CDR2 SYDVKM. The V and J ends lost 10 bases and 0 bases respectively, with 18 bases between them. The CDR3 sequence is 15 residues long. CDR3 protein: CATRSGTSYQETQYF. In nucleotides, the CDR3 is TGTGCCACCCGATCCGGGACTTCGTACCAAGAGACCCAGTACTTC.

The chain has TRBV24-1 and TRBJ2-7; a possible D gene is TRBD1 (6 bases). This CDR3 is built from 14 residues. Trimming stripped 5 bases from V and 4 bases from J, with 14 bases between. Germline V gene data show CDR1 as KGHDR and CDR2 as SFDVKD. CDR3: CATSGPGHQYEQYF. The CDR3 DNA sequence: TGTGCCACCAGTGGCCCGGGACACCAATACGAGCAGTACTTC.